The next 24 T cell receptor beta chains were all read from a single sample in a study of CD8+CD57+ T cells in acquired aplastic anemia. All patients picked for sequencing had shown, by flow cytometry, an expansion of CD8+CD57+ cells. Genomic DNA constituted the template upon which TCR beta VDJ and CDR3 profiling was performed. Via MiXCR, TCRdb re-called the reads, giving one row per CDR3 protein. The sample records fewer than 200,000 distinct CDR3 sequences, 60% to 80% being singletons. The sample taken for sequencing was sorted CD4+, CD8+, or CD8+CD57+ T cells (not recorded which) from PBMCs. These receptors were obtained from a human donor with aplastic anemia.

Details on this clonotype: Without the conserved terminal phenylalanine or tryptophan, this CDR3 likely stems from a read error. The chain combines TRBV7-9 with TRBJ1-1; unclear D gene. Germline lookup yields CDR1 SEHNR and CDR2 FQNEAQ (reference sequence). V lost 5 bases and J 11 bases, leaving 12 bases between the germline ends. This CDR3 contains 11 residues. CDR3 sequence: CASSLFQGAFS. The CDR3 nucleotides are TGTGCCAGCAGCCTTTTCCAAGGCGCTTTCTCT.

V is TRBV29-1 and J is TRBJ1-5; D gene ambiguous. The CDR3 length is 12 residues. CDR1 and CDR2 from the germline V gene are SQVTM and ANQGSEA. V was trimmed by 7 bases and J by 3 bases, leaving 10 bases between them. CDR3 protein: CSALSYNQPQHF. CDR3 DNA sequence: TGCAGCGCCTTAAGCTACAATCAGCCCCAGCATTTT.

This chain uses TRBV5-4 with TRBJ2-5, with D unresolved. CDR1 is SGHNT and CDR2 is YYREEE in the germline V gene (reference sequence). The CDR3 is 13 amino acids. Trimming removed 5 bases at V and 5 bases at J, with 13 bases between. Here the CDR3 DNA reads TGTGCCAGCAGTGACCCCCCCGGGGAGACCCAGTACTTC. Translation gives CASSDPPGETQYF.

The chain links TRBV27 to TRBJ2-5, with 7 positions matching TRBD2. CDR1 is MNHEY, CDR2 SMNVEV, per germline (reference sequence). The CDR3 loop spans 16 amino acids. After removal of 2 bases from V and 4 bases from J, the junction contained 10 bases not matched to a gene. CDR3 nucleotides: TGTGCCAGCAGTTTAACAATAGGACTAGAGTCAGAGACCCAGTACTTC. It is translated as CASSLTIGLESETQYF.

The chain carries TRBV7-3 and TRBJ2-3; possible D gene TRBD1, 5 bases. Germline CDR1 reads SGHTA; CDR2 reads FQGTGA. The length of the CDR3 is 11 residues. Trimming took 5 bases from V and 8 from J, leaving 8 bases between them. Here the CDR3 reads CASSRQITQYF. CDR3 nucleotide sequence: TGTGCCAGCAGCCGACAGATTACGCAGTATTTT.

The rearrangement links TRBV20-1 to TRBJ2-3; D remains unclear. The germline gives CDR1 DFQATT, CDR2 SNEGSKA (reference sequence). With 4 bases removed from V and 2 bases from J, the gap between germline ends came to 10 bases. This CDR3 region has 13 residues. CDR3 sequence (DNA): TGCAGTGCTACCGTTCAATCCACAGATACGCAGTATTTT. Its translation: CSATVQSTDTQYF.

This chain uses TRBV15 with TRBJ2-3, with 11 nucleotides matching TRBD2. The CDR3 is made up of 16 amino acids. J lost 5 bases, V lost 1 base, and 5 bases had no gene match. Germline V gives CDR1 LNHNV, CDR2 YYDKDF (reference sequence). CDR3 DNA: TGTGCCACCAGCAGAGTAGCGGGAGGGCCTATAGATACGCAGTATTTT. Translation gives CATSRVAGGPIDTQYF.

The table lists this clonotype with a count of one. J is TRBJ1-6 and V is TRBV11-2; D uncertain. The CDR3 is 13 amino acids. Trimming stripped 6 bases from V and 5 bases from J, with 8 bases between. In germline, CDR1 is SGHAT, CDR2 FQNNGV. The CDR3 protein is CASRQIDNSPLHF. CDR3 coding DNA: TGTGCCAGCAGACAGATCGATAATTCACCCCTCCACTTT.

The chain combines TRBV7-6 with TRBJ2-2, with 8 positions matching TRBD2. CDR3 length: 16 amino acids. The trim removed 1 base at V and 6 bases at J, leaving 7 bases unmatched. In germline, CDR1 is SGHVS, CDR2 FNYEAQ. CDR3 bases: TGTGCCAGCAGCTTAGTGGGTGGACTAGCAGCCGGGGAGCTGTTTTTT. Translated: CASSLVGGLAAGELFF. The full variable domain, in which reference TRBV7-6 and TRBJ2-2 provide the parts outside the CDR3, is GAGVSQSPRYKVTKRGQDVALRCDPISGHVSLYWYRQALGQGPEFLTYFNYEAQQDKSGLPNDRFSAERPEGSISTLTIQRTEQRDSAMYRCASSLVGGLAAGELFFGEGSRLTVL.

The chain's CDR3 is CASSLLGQDEQYF. CDR3 coding DNA: TGTGCCAGCAGCTTGTTGGGGCAGGATGAGCAGTACTTC. The chain recombines TRBV7-9 with TRBJ2-7; D may be TRBD1 (5 bases). This CDR3 region has 13 residues. Between the trimmed V and J ends, which lost 3 bases and 7 bases, there was a span of 13 bases. Germline V gene data show CDR1 as SEHNR and CDR2 as FQNEAQ (reference sequence).

The V call is TRBV3-1, the J call TRBJ2-1; D remains ambiguous. Trimming left V 2 bases short and J 7 bases short, with 6 bases between. The CDR3 has 12 amino acids. CDR1 is LGHDT, CDR2 YNNKEL, per germline (reference sequence). CDR3 in amino acids: CASSQQINEQFF. The CDR3 DNA reads TGTGCCAGCAGCCAACAGATAAATGAGCAGTTCTTC.

This clonotype was seen once. This chain links TRBV10-3 with TRBJ1-6, with 7 bases lining up with TRBD1. The CDR3 is made up of 14 amino acids. The V gene end was trimmed by 10 bases and the J gene end by 5 bases; junction bases not matched to a gene: 8. Germline V gene sequence: CDR1 ENHRY, CDR2 SYGVKD. The CDR3: CATSDRENNSPLHF. DNA of the CDR3: TGTGCCACCTCAGACAGGGAGAATAATTCACCCCTCCACTTT.

The chain has TRBV29-1 and TRBJ2-5; weak D call: TRBD2 (6 bases). With 4 bases removed from V and 5 bases from J, the gap between germline ends came to 11 bases. Germline values: CDR1 SQVTM, CDR2 ANQGSEA. This CDR3 has 12 residues. DNA of the CDR3: TGCAGCGTTGCGGAGGGCCTTGAGACCCAGTACTTC. The encoded protein is CSVAEGLETQYF. The variable domain in full, with the rest retrieved from reference TRBV29-1 and TRBJ2-5, is SAVISQKPSRDICQRGTSLTIQCQVDSQVTMMFWYRQQPGQSLTLIATANQGSEATYESGFVIDKFPISRPNLTFSTLTVSNMSPEDSSIYLCSVAEGLETQYFGPGTRLLVL.

This chain uses TRBV20-1 with TRBJ2-7; 10 bases align to TRBD2. Germline V CDR1 and CDR2: DFQATT, SNEGSKA (reference sequence). The V and J ends lost 6 bases and 2 bases, in that order; junction bases with no gene match: 10. The CDR3 has 15 residues. CDR3 nucleotide sequence: TGCAGTGCCAACCTGTGGACTAGCGGCACCTACGAGCAGTACTTC. This codes for CSANLWTSGTYEQYF.

This rearrangement joins TRBV20-1 to TRBJ2-7, with 8 nucleotides matching TRBD2. J was trimmed by 2 bases and V by 6 bases; bases with no gene match: 9. CDR1 DFQATT and CDR2 SNEGSKA come from the germline V gene (reference sequence). There are 14 residues in the CDR3. The CDR3 loop reads CSARGLEAPYEQYF. CDR3 in DNA: TGCAGTGCCAGGGGACTAGAGGCCCCCTACGAGCAGTACTTC.

V usage is TRBV6-1 and J usage is TRBJ1-6; D may be TRBD1 (6 bases). CDR1 is MNHNS and CDR2 is SASEGT in the germline V gene. Trimming cost V 5 bases and J 6 bases, with 14 bases left between them. The CDR3 has 15 amino acids. The CDR3 sequence is CASSPNGGRNSPLHF. In DNA, the CDR3 is TGTGCCAGCAGTCCGAACGGGGGGCGTAATTCACCCCTCCACTTT.

V is TRBV11-2 and J is TRBJ1-3, with 9 bases fitting TRBD1. The V gene end was trimmed by 5 bases and the J gene end by 3 bases; junction bases not matched to a gene: 8. The CDR3 length is 16 residues. Per the germline V gene, CDR1 is SGHAT and CDR2 is FQNNGV. This CDR3 is CASSRLDRGLGNTIYF. Written as DNA, the CDR3 is TGTGCCAGCAGCCGCCTGGACAGGGGACTTGGAAACACCATATATTTT.

This chain connects TRBV2 to TRBJ1-1; TRBD1 matches at 9 bases. The germline gives CDR1 SNHLY, CDR2 FYNNEI. The CDR3 spans 12 residues. Trimming took 8 bases from V and 14 from J; bases not matched to a gene: 12. The CDR3 region has the DNA TGTGCCAGCCCGAACCGGGACAGGGTAGTATTCTTT. It yields the protein CASPNRDRVVFF. Full variable domain (rest looked up from reference TRBV2 and TRBJ1-1): EPEVTQTPSHQVTQMGQEVILRCVPISNHLYFYWYRQILGQKVEFLVSFYNNEISEKSEIFDDQFSVERPDGSNFTLKIRSTKLEDSAMYFCASPNRDRVVFFGQGTRLTVV.

This clonotype has more than one count but fewer than ten. J is TRBJ1-5 and V is TRBV24-1, with D perhaps matching TRBD1 (5 bases). The CDR3 contains 12 residues. Trimming removed 10 bases at V and 7 bases at J, with 13 bases between. CDR1 KGHDR and CDR2 SFDVKD come from the germline V gene. CDR3 sequence reads: CATGEGRQPQHF. The CDR3 DNA is TGTGCCACAGGGGAAGGGCGGCAGCCCCAGCATTTT.

The chain carries TRBV7-9 and TRBJ1-1; D possibly corresponds to TRBD1 (5 bases). Germline lookup yields CDR1 SEHNR and CDR2 FQNEAQ (reference sequence). The CDR3 has 15 amino acids. Between the trimmed V and J ends, which lost 0 bases and 4 bases, there was a span of 12 bases. The CDR3 here is CASSLAVAGSTEAFF. The CDR3 nucleotides are TGTGCCAGCAGCTTAGCGGTCGCAGGGTCCACTGAAGCTTTCTTT. Variable domain in full (rest from reference TRBV7-9 and TRBJ1-1): DTGVSQNPRHKITKRGQNVTFRCDPISEHNRLYWYRQTLGQGPEFLTYFQNEAQLEKSRLLSDRFSAERPKGSFSTLEIQRTEQGDSAMYLCASSLAVAGSTEAFFGQGTRLTVV.

J is TRBJ1-5 and V is TRBV24-1; possible D gene TRBD1, 5 bases. V gave up 7 bases and J gave up 2 bases, with 8 bases separating them. This CDR3 is 13 amino acids long. The V gene's germline CDR1 is KGHDR and CDR2 SFDVKD. The CDR3 DNA reads TGTGCCACCAGGGGGGAGGGCAATCAGCCCCAGCATTTT. Encoded protein: CATRGEGNQPQHF.

The V gene is TRBV7-3, the J gene TRBJ1-6, with 7 bases aligning to TRBD1. J was trimmed by 0 bases and V by 2 bases; bases with no gene match: 19. CDR1 SGHTA and CDR2 FQGTGA come from the germline V gene. The CDR3 extends over 22 amino acids. CDR3 loop: CASSLSKPTGVGAYSYNSPLHF. The CDR3 DNA sequence: TGTGCCAGCAGCTTATCAAAGCCAACAGGGGTTGGGGCCTACTCCTATAATTCACCCCTCCACTTT.

This rearrangement joins TRBV5-5 to TRBJ2-7; 7 bases are shared with TRBD1. The germline gives CDR1 SGHKS, CDR2 YYEKEE (reference sequence). The CDR3 runs 16 residues. The V gene end was trimmed by 4 bases and the J gene end by 4 bases; junction bases not matched to a gene: 14. CDR3 sequence: CASSIAPTTGRYEQYF. The DNA for the CDR3 is TGTGCCAGCAGCATCGCACCTACGACAGGGCGGTACGAGCAGTACTTC.

The chain recombines TRBV2 with TRBJ1-4; 9 bases match TRBD1. Germline lookup yields CDR1 SNHLY and CDR2 FYNNEI. This CDR3 spans 19 amino acids. Losses at the gene ends were 1 base for V and 3 bases for J; bases not matched to a gene: 12. The CDR3 coding sequence is TGTGCCAGCAGTGAAGAAATCGGGACAGGGTTAGGGCCTAATGAAAAACTGTTTTTT. Protein: CASSEEIGTGLGPNEKLFF.